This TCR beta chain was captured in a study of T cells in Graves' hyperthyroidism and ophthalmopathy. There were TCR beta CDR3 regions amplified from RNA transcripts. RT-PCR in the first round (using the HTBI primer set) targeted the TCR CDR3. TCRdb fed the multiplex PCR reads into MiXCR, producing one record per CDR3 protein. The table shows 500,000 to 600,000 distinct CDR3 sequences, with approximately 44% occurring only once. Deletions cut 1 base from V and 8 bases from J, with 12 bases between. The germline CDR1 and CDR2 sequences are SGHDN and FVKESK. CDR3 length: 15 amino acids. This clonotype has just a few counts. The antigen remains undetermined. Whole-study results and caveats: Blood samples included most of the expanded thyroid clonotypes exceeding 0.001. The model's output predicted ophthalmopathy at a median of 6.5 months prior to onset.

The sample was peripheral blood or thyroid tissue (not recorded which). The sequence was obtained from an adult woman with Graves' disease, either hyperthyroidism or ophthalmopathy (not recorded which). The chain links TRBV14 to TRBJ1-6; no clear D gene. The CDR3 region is CASSQGPFLDSPLHF. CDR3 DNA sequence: TGTGCCAGCAGCCAAGGACCCTTTCTTGATTCACCCCTCCACTTT.